This T cell receptor beta chain was identified during a study of T cell responses to AZD1222 COVID-19 vaccine. Here immunoSEQ multiplex PCR was the method, and the copy in TCRdb shows in-frame clones only, minus some. The data show 140,000 to 150,000 clones, 92% seen once. The CDR3 runs to 15 residues. The trim removed 2 bases at V and 4 bases at J, leaving 5 bases unmatched. Germline V gene data show CDR1 as MNHEY and CDR2 as SVGEGT. Sequenced here: peripheral blood, sampled on day 0 of AZD1222 vaccination. The TCR was taken from an adult in good health. The chain joins TRBV6-2 or TRBV6-3 to TRBJ2-3; the match to TRBD2 covers 8 bases. The DNA for the CDR3 is TGTGCCAGCAGTTACCCAGGGACTAGACCAGATACGCAGTATTTT. Translated, it gives CASSYPGTRPDTQYF.